The 24 T cell receptor gamma chains below come from one sample, sequenced in a study of γδ T cells in repeated Plasmodium falciparum infection. TCRdb re-analyzed the multiplex PCR reads via CATT. The profile covers approximately 32,000 gamma-chain clones, with 1.4% appearing a single time and just under 20% taken by the ten largest. Gammadelta T cells were flow-sorted from PBMC into Vgamma9/Vdelta2+ and Vdelta2-negative populations for bulk analysis. Sample: gamma-delta T cells from blood. These receptors were obtained from a pool of human donors (malaria-infected and uninfected, not separated).

This clone was observed at least ten times. It differs at one base from a far larger clone, so likely a read error. This same CDR3 is encoded by further DNA sequences in the sample. The V and J genes are TRGV9 and TRGJP. The CDR3 covers 18 residues. Germline CDR1 reads GITISATS; CDR2 reads ISYDGTV (reference sequence). As DNA, the CDR3 is TGTGCCTTGTGGCAGGTGAGCCGACAAGAGTTGGGCAAAAAAATCAAGGTATTT. It is translated as CALWQVSRQELGKKIKVF.

About this clone itself: This DNA translates differently at residue 6 from the TCRdb protein, which is that of a much larger clone; a read error is likely, and the protein shown is the DNA's own translation. This CDR3 reads CATWDAPLSKLF. The CDR3 DNA follows: TGTGCCACCTGGGACGCCCCTTTATCGAAACTCTTT. The chain uses TRGV3 and TRGJ1 or TRGJ2. TCRdb lists no J gene, so it was determined here by aligning the DNA to germline. The CDR3 has 12 amino acids. Per germline, CDR1 VTNTFY and CDR2 YDVSTARD (reference sequence). Unmatched junction bases numbered 11, after V lost 3 bases and J lost 12 bases.

Details on this clone: The protein held in TCRdb is that of a much larger clone and does not match this DNA's translation at residue 8, likely because of a read error; the protein shown is translated from the DNA. In nucleotides, the CDR3 is TGTGCCTTGTGGGAGAGGGTGGAACTCTTT. Its protein product is CALWERVELF. TRGV9 is the V gene, and the J gene was not called. This CDR3 is 10 amino acids long. Germline V lookup: CDR1 GITISATS, CDR2 ISYDGTV (reference sequence).

This clone was seen a handful of times. With only one base between it and a far larger clone, this is likely a read error. Other DNA sequences in the same sample also yield this CDR3. Called V gene: TRGV9; the J gene was not called. This CDR3 has 17 residues. In germline, CDR1 is GITISATS, CDR2 ISYDGTV (reference sequence). In DNA form, the CDR3 reads TGTGCCTTGTGGGAGGTGAAGGCCAAGTTGGGCAAAAAAATTAAGGTATTT. Protein sequence: CALWEVKAKLGKKIKVF.

This clone has at least ten counts. Only one base separates this from a far larger clonotype, so it likely reflects a read error. Other nucleotide sequences from this sample produce the same CDR3. DNA of the CDR3: TGTGCCTTGTGGGAGGTGGTATCCGAGTTGGGCAAAAAAATCAAAGTATTT. It specifies CALWEVVSELGKKIKVF. The chain combines TRGV9 with TRGJP. CDR1 and CDR2 from the germline V gene are GITISATS and ISYDGTV (reference sequence). This CDR3 is 17 amino acids long.

This clone was seen more than once but under ten times. This DNA translates differently at residue 6 from the TCRdb protein, which is that of a much larger clone; a read error is likely, and the protein shown is the DNA's own translation. The chain recombines TRGV3 with TRGJP1. CDR3 length: 11 residues. CDR1 and CDR2 (germline): VTNTFY, YDVSTARD (reference sequence). CDR3 sequence: CAIWDERFKIF. The CDR3 DNA reads as TGTGCCATCTGGGATGAAAGGTTCAAGATATTT.

This clone was counted at least ten times. This chain connects TRGV3 to TRGJ1 or TRGJ2. This CDR3 is 14 amino acids long. V lost 0 bases and J lost 10; bases outside the gene matches: 12. The V gene's germline CDR1 is VTNTFY and CDR2 YDVSTARD (reference sequence). CDR3 residues: CATWDRQCTKKKLF. The CDR3 DNA follows: TGTGCCACCTGGGACAGGCAGTGTACGAAAAAGAAACTCTTT.

In its sample, this clone was seen a few times. The amino acid sequence in TCRdb belongs to a much larger clone and departs from this DNA's translation at residue 11, likely a sequencing read error; the sequence shown is translated from the DNA. This chain joins TRGV5 and TRGJ1 or TRGJ2. The J gene was not available in TCRdb and was assigned here by matching the DNA to germline segments. This CDR3 has 14 amino acids. The germline CDR1 and CDR2 sequences are VINAFY and YDVSNSKD. Here the CDR3 DNA reads TGTGCCACCTGGGACAGGCCTGGACCCTATAGGAAACTCTTT. It translates to CATWDRPGPYRKLF.

At least ten counts were recorded for this clone. The amino acid sequence in TCRdb belongs to a much larger clone and departs from this DNA's translation at residue 10, likely a sequencing read error; the sequence shown is translated from the DNA. V and J are TRGV9 and TRGJ1 or TRGJ2. Here the J gene came from matching the DNA to germline, since TCRdb omits it. The CDR3 covers 14 residues. Germline V CDR1 and CDR2: GITISATS, ISYDGTV (reference sequence). This CDR3 reads CALWEPKTYHKKLF. The CDR3 DNA reads as TGTGCCTTGTGGGAGCCGAAGACTTATCATAAGAAACTCTTT.

This clone was seen at least ten times. The rearrangement links TRGV8 to TRGJ1 or TRGJ2. Per germline, CDR1 VENAVY and CDR2 YDSYNSRV. CDR3 length equals 11 residues. Trimming at V came to 6 bases and at J to 8 bases, leaving 7 bases not matched to a gene. The CDR3 DNA follows: TGTGCCACCTGGATCACTCATAAGAAACTCTTT. The encoded protein is CATWITHKKLF.

This sequence joins TRGV4 and TRGJ1 or TRGJ2. TCRdb carries no J gene annotation; the J gene was assigned here by matching the DNA with germline. With 8 bases clipped from V and 4 bases from J, the junction kept 11 bases outside the gene matches. CDR3 length: 13 residues. The germline gives CDR1 EGSTGY, CDR2 YDSYTSSV. The CDR3 region is CATSSRGYYKKLF. For the CDR3, the DNA is TGTGCCACCTCCTCTAGGGGATATTATAAGAAACTCTTT.

A remark on this clone: A far larger clone is one nucleotide away, so this likely arose from a read error. Other DNA variants within this sample encode the same CDR3. The V gene is given as TRGV9, and no J gene call is available. The CDR3 has 11 residues. The V gene's germline CDR1 is GITISATS and CDR2 ISYDGTV (reference sequence). In DNA form, the CDR3 reads TGCGCCTTGTGGGAGGTGAGGGCAAAACTCTTT. This translates into CALWEVRAKLF.

This clone was seen many times. The TCRdb protein comes from a much larger clone and disagrees with this DNA's translation at residue 6, likely due to a read error; the protein given here is derived from the DNA. The V call is TRGV9, the J call TRGJP. CDR3 length: 17 residues. CDR1 is GITISATS and CDR2 is ISYDGTV in the germline V gene (reference sequence). J was trimmed by 7 bases and V by 2 bases; bases with no gene match: 8. This CDR3 reads CALWEAQLELGKKIKVF. DNA for the CDR3: TGTGCCTTGTGGGAGGCGCAACTGGAGTTGGGCAAAAAAATCAAGGTATTT.

For this clone: TCRdb's protein, taken from a much larger clone, differs from this DNA's translation at residue 9, likely owing to a read error; the protein displayed comes from the DNA. The V gene is TRGV5, but the J gene lacks a call. This CDR3 comprises 11 residues. The germline gives CDR1 VINAFY, CDR2 YDVSNSKD. CDR3 residues: CATWDRQQRLF. The CDR3 DNA follows: TGTGCCACCTGGGACAGGCAGCAGAGACTCTTT.

This clone was observed a few times. A much larger clone is a single base away; this may be a read error. This chain links TRGV8 with TRGJ1 or TRGJ2. The J gene, missing from TCRdb, was assigned here through DNA to germline matching. V gave up 3 bases and J gave up 10 bases; unmatched junction bases: 6. The germline CDR1 and CDR2 sequences are VENAVY and YDSYNSRV. CDR3 size: 11 residues. The chain's CDR3 is CATWDWAKKLF. Here the CDR3 DNA reads TGTGCCACCTGGGATTGGGCGAAGAAACTCTTT.

This clone has a count of ten or more. TCRdb lists the protein of a much larger clone for this DNA, which differs at residue 3, so this is likely a read error; the protein given here is translated from the DNA itself. The chain combines TRGV9 with TRGJP. TCRdb carries no J gene annotation; the J gene was assigned here by matching the DNA with germline. The CDR3 covers 17 residues. Germline CDR1 GITISATS, CDR2 ISYDGTV (reference sequence). CDR3 loop: CASWEVQKELGKKIKVF. The DNA for the CDR3 is TGTGCCTCGTGGGAGGTGCAGAAAGAGTTGGGCAAAAAAATCAAGGTATTT.

This clone was picked up many times. TCRdb has a much larger clone's protein, which differs at residue 11 from the translation of this DNA, likely because of a read error; what is shown is the protein translated from the DNA. V is TRGV9 and J is TRGJP. The J gene was not available in TCRdb and was assigned here by matching the DNA to germline segments. The CDR3 covers 15 residues. CDR1 and CDR2 (germline): GITISATS, ISYDGTV (reference sequence). The CDR3 sequence: CALWEQELGKRIKVF. CDR3 bases: TGTGCCTTGTGGGAGCAAGAGTTGGGCAAAAGAATCAAGGTATTT.

On this clone itself: A far larger clone is only one base removed, so a read error is likely. The identical CDR3 is also encoded by other nucleotide sequences in the sample. The chain combines TRGV4 with TRGJ1 or TRGJ2. The J gene is absent in TCRdb and was assigned here via DNA matching to germline. The length of the CDR3 is 14 residues. Looked up from germline, CDR1 is EGSTGY and CDR2 is YDSYTSSV. V gave up 4 bases and J gave up 8 bases; unmatched junction bases: 14. CDR3 sequence: CATWDEEGGNKKLF. CDR3 DNA sequence: TGTGCCACCTGGGACGAGGAGGGAGGAAATAAGAAACTCTTT.

Ten or more counts support this clone. A far larger clone lies a single base away; this is likely a read error. Distinct nucleotide sequences in the sample also encode this CDR3. The J gene is TRGJP, the V gene TRGV9. Germline values: CDR1 GITISATS, CDR2 ISYDGTV (reference sequence). The CDR3 totals 17 residues. CDR3 in amino acids: CALWEVKAKLGKKIKVF. In DNA, the CDR3 is TGTGCCTTGTGGGAGGTGAAGGCCAAGTTGGGCAAAAAAATCAAGGTGTTT.

As for this clone: The protein TCRdb lists belongs to a much larger clone and differs from this DNA's translation at residue 10, which points to a read error; the protein shown is made from the DNA. The chain combines TRGV9 with TRGJ1 or TRGJ2. TCRdb leaves out the J gene; it was filled in here by matching the DNA to germline. This CDR3 is built from 13 residues. Germline trimming cut 2 bases from V and 12 bases from J; bases unmatched to any gene: 13. Germline values: CDR1 GITISATS, CDR2 ISYDGTV (reference sequence). The chain's CDR3 is CALWEAPIMRKLF. CDR3 DNA: TGTGCCTTGTGGGAGGCCCCAATTATGAGGAAACTCTTT.

This clone came up many times. The TCRdb protein, from a much larger clone, departs from this DNA's translation at residue 5, likely by read error; the protein shown derives from the DNA. The chain has TRGV9 and TRGJP. Since TCRdb gives no J gene, matching the DNA to germline was used here to assign it. The CDR3 loop spans 16 amino acids. Germline V gene sequence: CDR1 GITISATS, CDR2 ISYDGTV (reference sequence). Trimming took 5 bases from V and 6 from J; bases not matched to a gene: 7. Written as DNA, the CDR3 is TGTGCCTTGTGGGGTTCGGGAGAGTTGGGCAAAAAAATCAAGGTATTT. Translation: CALWGSGELGKKIKVF.

This clone was recorded many times. TCRdb assigns this DNA the protein of a much larger clone, which departs from its translation at residue 5; this likely reflects a read error, and the protein shown comes from translating the DNA. V and J are TRGV9 and TRGJ1 or TRGJ2. This CDR3 is built from 14 residues. The V gene's germline CDR1 is GITISATS and CDR2 ISYDGTV (reference sequence). V lost 5 bases and J lost 0; bases outside the gene matches: 7. CDR3 DNA sequence: TGTGCCTTGTGGGGGAGCGAGAATTATTATAAGAAACTCTTT. As protein: CALWGSENYYKKLF.

This clone showed up just a few times. Translating this DNA gives a protein that differs at residue 6 from the TCRdb one, which belongs to a much larger clone; a read error is likely, and the protein shown is this translation. This rearrangement joins TRGV9 to TRGJ1 or TRGJ2. TCRdb is silent on the J gene; assignment here came from matching the DNA to germline. The junction had 7 bases not matched to a gene; V was cut back by 3 bases and J by 2 bases. Germline CDR1 is GITISATS and CDR2 is ISYDGTV (reference sequence). The CDR3 sequence is 14 residues long. DNA for the CDR3: TGTGCCTTGTGGGAGATGGGACATTATTATAAGAAACTCTTT. Its translation is CALWEMGHYYKKLF.

This clone was counted many times. The amino acid sequence in TCRdb belongs to a much larger clone and departs from this DNA's translation at residue 5, likely a sequencing read error; the sequence shown is translated from the DNA. The chain joins TRGV4 to TRGJ1 or TRGJ2. J lost 11 bases, V lost 5 bases, and 9 bases had no gene match. This CDR3 comprises 11 residues. Germline CDR1 reads EGSTGY; CDR2 reads YDSYTSSV. The CDR3 loop reads CATWGTPQKLF. The CDR3 nucleotides are TGTGCCACCTGGGGCACGCCTCAGAAACTCTTT.